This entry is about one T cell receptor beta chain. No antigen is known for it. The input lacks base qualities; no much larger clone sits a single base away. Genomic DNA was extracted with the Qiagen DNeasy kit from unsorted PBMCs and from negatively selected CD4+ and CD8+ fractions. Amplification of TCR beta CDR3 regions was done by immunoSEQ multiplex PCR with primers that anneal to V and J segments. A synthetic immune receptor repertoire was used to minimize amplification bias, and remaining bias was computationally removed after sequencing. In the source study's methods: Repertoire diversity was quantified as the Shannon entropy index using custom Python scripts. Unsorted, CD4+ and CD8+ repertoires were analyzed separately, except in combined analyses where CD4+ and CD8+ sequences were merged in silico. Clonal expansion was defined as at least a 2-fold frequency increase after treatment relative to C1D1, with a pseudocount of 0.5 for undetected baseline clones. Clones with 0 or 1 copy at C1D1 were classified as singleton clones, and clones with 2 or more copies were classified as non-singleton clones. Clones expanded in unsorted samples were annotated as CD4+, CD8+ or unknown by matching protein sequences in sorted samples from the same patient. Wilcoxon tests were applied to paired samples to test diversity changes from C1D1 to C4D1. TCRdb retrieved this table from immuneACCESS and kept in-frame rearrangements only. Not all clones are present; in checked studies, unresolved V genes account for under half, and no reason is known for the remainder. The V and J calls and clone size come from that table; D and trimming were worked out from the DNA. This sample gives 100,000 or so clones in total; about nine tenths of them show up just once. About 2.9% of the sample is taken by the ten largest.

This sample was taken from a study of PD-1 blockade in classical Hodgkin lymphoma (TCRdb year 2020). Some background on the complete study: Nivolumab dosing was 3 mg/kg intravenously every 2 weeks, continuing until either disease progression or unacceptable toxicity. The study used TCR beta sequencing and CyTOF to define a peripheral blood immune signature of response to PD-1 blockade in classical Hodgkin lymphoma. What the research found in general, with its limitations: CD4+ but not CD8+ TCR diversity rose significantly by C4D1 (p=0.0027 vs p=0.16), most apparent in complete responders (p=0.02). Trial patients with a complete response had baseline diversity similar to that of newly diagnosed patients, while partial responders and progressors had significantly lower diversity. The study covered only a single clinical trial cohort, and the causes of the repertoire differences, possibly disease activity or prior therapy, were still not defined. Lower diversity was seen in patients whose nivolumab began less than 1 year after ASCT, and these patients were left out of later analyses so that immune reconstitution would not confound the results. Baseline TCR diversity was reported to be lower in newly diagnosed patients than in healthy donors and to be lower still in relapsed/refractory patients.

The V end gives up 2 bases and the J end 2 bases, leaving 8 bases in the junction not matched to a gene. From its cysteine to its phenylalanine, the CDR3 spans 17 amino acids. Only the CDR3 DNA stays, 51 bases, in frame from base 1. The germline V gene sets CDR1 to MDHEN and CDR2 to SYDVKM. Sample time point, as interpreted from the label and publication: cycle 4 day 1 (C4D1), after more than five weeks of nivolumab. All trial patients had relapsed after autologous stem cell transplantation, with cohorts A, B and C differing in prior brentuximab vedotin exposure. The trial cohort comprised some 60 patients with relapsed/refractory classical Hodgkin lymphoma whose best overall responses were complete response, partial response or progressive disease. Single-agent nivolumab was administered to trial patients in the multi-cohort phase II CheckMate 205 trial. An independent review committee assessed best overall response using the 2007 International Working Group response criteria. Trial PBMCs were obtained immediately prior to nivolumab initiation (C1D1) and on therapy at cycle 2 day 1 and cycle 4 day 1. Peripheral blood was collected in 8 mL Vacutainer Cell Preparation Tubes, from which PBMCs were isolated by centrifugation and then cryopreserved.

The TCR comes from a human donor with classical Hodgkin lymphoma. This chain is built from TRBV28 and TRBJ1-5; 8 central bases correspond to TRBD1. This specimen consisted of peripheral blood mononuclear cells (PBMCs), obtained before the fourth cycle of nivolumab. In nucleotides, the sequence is TGTGCCAGCAGTTTAACCAGGGGGCATCGGGGCAATCAGCCCCAGCATTTT. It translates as CASSLTRGHRGNQPQHF.